This T cell receptor (beta chain) was sequenced for a study of cytomegalovirus exposure and HLA in healthy donors. Use of 60 Vbeta and 13 Jbeta primers characterized the PCR. Only in-frame clones appear in the TCRdb table, and some are missing; sequencing was by immunoSEQ multiplex PCR. Here the sample spans about 180,000 clones, 77% being singletons. Findings of the study overall: Later work associated roughly 17,000 TCR beta sequences with HLA alleles at 0.05 false discovery rate.

About this clone: As yet, its antigen is unknown.

CDR3 size: 14 residues. The V gene lost 3 bases and the J gene lost 5 bases, with 13 bases spanning the gap. Per the germline V gene, CDR1 is MDHEN and CDR2 is SYDVKM. The receptor comes from a woman aged 55-69 years in good health and CMV-seropositive. The genes are TRBV28 and TRBJ1-1; D is perhaps TRBD1 (6 bases). Sample: PBMCs. The CDR3 DNA is TGTGCCAGCAGTTTGGGGGACAAGCGGACTGAAGCTTTCTTT. Protein product: CASSLGDKRTEAFF.